This record concerns one T cell receptor beta chain sequence. The antigen is unknown. V was trimmed by 0 bases and J by 10 bases, leaving 19 bases between them. The CDR3 runs 16 residues. The germline V gene has CDR1 SGHVS and CDR2 FQNEAQ. TCRdb's table, derived via immunoSEQ multiplex PCR, lists solely in-frame clones and lacks some. Of 100,000 to 150,000 clones listed, roughly 88% are singletons. This entry comes from a study of T cell responses to AZD1222 COVID-19 vaccine. Study outcomes and limitations: Sampling that yielded the repertoires occurred only after the peak T cell response.

The TCR originated in an adult in good health. Sequencing was performed on peripheral blood, taken on day 0 of MenACWY control vaccination. This chain uses TRBV7-8 with TRBJ2-1; D gene ambiguous. The CDR3 DNA reads TGTGCCAGCAGCTTAGCGCTCACAGACACCTTTGGGGAGCAGTTCTTC. This gives the protein CASSLALTDTFGEQFF.